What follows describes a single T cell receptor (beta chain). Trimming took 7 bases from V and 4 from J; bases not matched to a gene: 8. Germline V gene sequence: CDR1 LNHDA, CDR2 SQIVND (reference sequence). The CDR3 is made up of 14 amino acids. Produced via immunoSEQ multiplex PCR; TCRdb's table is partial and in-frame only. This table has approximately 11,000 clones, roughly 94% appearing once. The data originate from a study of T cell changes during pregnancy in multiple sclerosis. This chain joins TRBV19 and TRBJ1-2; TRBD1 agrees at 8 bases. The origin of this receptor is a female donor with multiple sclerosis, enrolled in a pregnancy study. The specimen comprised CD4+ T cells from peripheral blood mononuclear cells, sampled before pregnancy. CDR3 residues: CASTDRGRGYGYTF. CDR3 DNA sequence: TGTGCCAGTACCGACAGGGGACGAGGCTATGGCTACACCTTC.